This TCR beta chain is drawn from a study of T cells after posttransplantation cyclophosphamide. The related graft donor's blood sample was taken on the day of bone marrow donation. CDR1 is SGHDN, CDR2 FVKESK, per germline. The CDR3 is 18 amino acids. V trimming: 3 bases; J trimming: 6 bases; junction bases outside the gene matches: 14. This clone was observed once. The assay was immunoSEQ multiplex PCR, and TCRdb's table has in-frame clones only and misses some. Of fewer than 55,000 clones in the sample, under 95% are singletons; the top ten hold 2.5% to 3%. The chain is built from TRBV14 and TRBJ1-6, with 7 bases matching TRBD1. This clonotype was obtained from a woman aged 30 to 39 in good health and a related stem cell transplant donor. What was sequenced was PBMCs. This CDR3 reads CASSQPPSRQGSNSPLHF. The CDR3 DNA sequence: TGTGCCAGCAGCCAGCCACCCTCCCGACAGGGAAGTAATTCACCCCTCCACTTT.